The T cell receptor (beta chain) under discussion was sequenced for a study of T-cell memory formation after mild COVID-19. In the study overall: Largely donor-specific sequence clusters came from two donors.

TCRdb re-derived calls from the 5' RACE reads in MiXCR, one entry per CDR3 protein. The sample records tens of thousands of distinct CDR3 sequences, 6% to 9.5% being singletons. General study findings and limits: Cross-reactive memory seemingly joined, as some responding clones were found in pre-infection memory.

The CDR3 runs to 15 residues. After removal of 5 bases from V and 6 bases from J, the junction contained 10 bases not matched to a gene. The germline CDR1 and CDR2 sequences are SGHVS and FQNEAQ. This clonotype was detected many times. The antigen remains unidentified. Input material: PBMCs or a T cell subset sorted from them (not recorded which). The receptor was isolated from an adult woman who had mild COVID-19 (a few samples of this study predate the infection). Cell type and time point are not known. The rearrangement links TRBV7-8 to TRBJ2-1, with TRBD1 matching over 7 bases. The DNA of the CDR3 is TGTGCCAGCAGCACTCAGACAGGGTTTGGCAATGAGCAGTTCTTC. This codes for CASSTQTGFGNEQFF.